A single sample is the source of the 10 T cell receptor beta chains below, sequenced in a study of identical twins. A single record per CDR3 protein comes from TCRdb applying MiXCR to the 5' RACE reads. The data hold about 890,000 distinct CDR3 sequences, with around 12% observed a single time. These same data were also listed under a study on yellow fever vaccine responses in identical twins.

The sample consisted of PBMCs. These receptors were taken from a woman under 30 in good health.

This clonotype has more than one count but fewer than ten. This chain connects TRBV3-1 to TRBJ2-5; D perhaps matches TRBD2 (5 bases). Between the trimmed V and J ends, which lost 2 bases and 5 bases, there was a span of 12 bases. The length of the CDR3 is 14 residues. Germline CDR1 is LGHDT and CDR2 is YNNKEL (reference sequence). In DNA form, the CDR3 reads TGTGCCAGCAGCCAACTTGAGGGATGGGAGACCCAGTACTTC. It codes for CASSQLEGWETQYF.

This clonotype was seen repeatedly, ten times or more. The V and J genes are TRBV20-1 and TRBJ2-7; a possible D gene is TRBD1 (6 bases). The CDR3 spans 12 residues. Trimming left V 3 bases short and J 7 bases short, with 13 bases between. Germline V CDR1 and CDR2: DFQATT, SNEGSKA (reference sequence). For the CDR3, the DNA is TGCAGTGCTAGTTTGGGGGCCGGGGAGCAGTACTTC. The encoded protein is CSASLGAGEQYF.

The table lists this clonotype with a few counts. This rearrangement joins TRBV7-9 to TRBJ2-2; no reliable D call. Trimming took off 11 bases at V and 5 bases at J, with 9 bases between the two ends. CDR3 length equals 11 residues. Germline lookup yields CDR1 SEHNR and CDR2 FQNEAQ (reference sequence). In DNA, the CDR3 is TGTGCCGGAGTTTCGACCGGGGAGCTGTTTTTT. This sequence encodes CAGVSTGELFF.

The gene calls are TRBV7-9 and TRBJ2-1; D uncertain. V was cut by 7 bases and J by 4 bases, with 17 bases left in between. The CDR3 covers 15 residues. The germline V gene encodes CDR1 SEHNR and CDR2 FQNEAQ (reference sequence). CDR3 amino acids: CASNPLVGPYNEQFF. The CDR3 bases are TGTGCCAGCAACCCCTTAGTAGGTCCATACAATGAGCAGTTCTTC.

This clonotype was seen ten or more times. The J gene is TRBJ1-1, the V gene TRBV7-9; D call uncertain. Trimming removed 3 bases at V and 4 bases at J, with 15 bases between. CDR3 length: 15 residues. CDR1 and CDR2 from the germline V gene are SEHNR and FQNEAQ (reference sequence). CDR3 in amino acids: CASSFLAGRGTEAFF. Written as DNA, the CDR3 is TGTGCCAGCAGCTTCCTCGCGGGCAGAGGCACTGAAGCTTTCTTT.

This clonotype was observed a few times. The chain couples TRBV6-5 to TRBJ2-3; perhaps TRBD2 as D (6 bases). This CDR3 is built from 15 residues. Germline assignment: CDR1 MNHEY and CDR2 SVGAGI. Trimming removed 0 bases at V and 6 bases at J, with 13 bases between. The CDR3 bases are TGTGCCAGCAGTTACTCGCCAGCGGGCGGGGATACGCAGTATTTT. This translates into CASSYSPAGGDTQYF.

This clonotype has more than one count but fewer than ten. The CDR3 reads CSAITGSTNTEAFF. Written as DNA, the CDR3 is TGCAGTGCTATCACAGGCTCGACGAACACTGAAGCTTTCTTT. This chain connects TRBV20-1 to TRBJ1-1; D possibly corresponds to TRBD1 (5 bases). The CDR3 consists of 14 residues. Germline-derived CDR1 and CDR2 are DFQATT and SNEGSKA (reference sequence). Trimming took off 4 bases at V and 1 base at J, with 13 bases between the two ends.

This clonotype was observed at least ten times. CDR3 sequence reads: CASRRWSYNEQFF. The CDR3 DNA reads as TGTGCCAGCCGCCGTTGGTCCTACAATGAGCAGTTCTTC. The chain couples TRBV6-1 to TRBJ2-1; no firm D call. V was shortened by 8 bases and J by 1 base, with 9 bases between the two germline ends. Germline CDR1 reads MNHNS; CDR2 reads SASEGT. The length of the CDR3 is 13 residues.

This clonotype turned up a few times. This rearrangement joins TRBV6-1 to TRBJ2-2; 8 nucleotides agree with TRBD1. Germline CDR1 MNHNS, CDR2 SASEGT. The CDR3 covers 15 residues. V was clipped by 7 bases and J by 0 bases; unmatched bases: 4. The CDR3 reads CASTQDRANTGELFF. The CDR3 coding sequence is TGTGCCAGCACTCAGGACAGGGCGAACACCGGGGAGCTGTTTTTT.

This clonotype was detected many times. The V gene is TRBV25-1, the J gene TRBJ1-1; D is possibly TRBD1 (6 bases). V was trimmed by 11 bases and J by 0 bases, leaving 16 bases between them. CDR1 MGHDK and CDR2 SYGVNS come from the germline V gene. This CDR3 comprises 14 residues. CDR3 coding DNA: TGTGCCCCCCCGGGGGGGCCCATGAACACTGAAGCTTTCTTT. This gives the protein CAPPGGPMNTEAFF.